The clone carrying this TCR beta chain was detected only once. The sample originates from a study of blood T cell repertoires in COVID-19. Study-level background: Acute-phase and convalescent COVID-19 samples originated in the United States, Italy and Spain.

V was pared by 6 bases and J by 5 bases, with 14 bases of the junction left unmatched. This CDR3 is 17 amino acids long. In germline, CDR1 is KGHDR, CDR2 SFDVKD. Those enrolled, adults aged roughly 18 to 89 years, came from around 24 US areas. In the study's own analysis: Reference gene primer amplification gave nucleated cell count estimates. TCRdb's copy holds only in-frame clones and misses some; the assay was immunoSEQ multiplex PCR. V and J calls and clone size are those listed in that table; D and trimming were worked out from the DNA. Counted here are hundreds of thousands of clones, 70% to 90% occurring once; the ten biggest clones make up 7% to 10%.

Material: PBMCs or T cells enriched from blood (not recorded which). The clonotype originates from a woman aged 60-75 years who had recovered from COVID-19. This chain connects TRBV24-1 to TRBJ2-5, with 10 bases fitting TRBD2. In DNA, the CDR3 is TGTGCCACCAGTACGGTGAGCGGGGGGGCGATGGGGGAGACCCAGTACTTC. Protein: CATSTVSGGAMGETQYF.